Sequencing of this TCR beta chain was carried out in a study of cytomegalovirus exposure and HLA in healthy donors. Study-wide points: V- and J-gene trimming in TCR beta was tied to a missense DCLRE1C variant by an analysis performed later. Differences between HLA loci emerged in a later analysis of TCR association rates, with DRB1 most and HLA-C fewest.

Comment on this clone: The antigen is undetermined.

PCR used 60 Vbeta primers and 13 Jbeta primers. Method: immunoSEQ multiplex PCR; TCRdb's copy keeps in-frame clones and lacks some. The sample has roughly 130,000 clones, around 84% seen once. CDR3 length equals 15 residues. The V and J ends lost 5 bases and 2 bases respectively, with 14 bases between them. Germline CDR1 and CDR2: SEHNR and FQNEAQ (reference sequence). The chain carries TRBV7-9 and TRBJ2-3, with D maybe TRBD2 (6 bases). The receptor was isolated from a man aged 50-60 years in good health and CMV-seronegative. Sequenced material: PBMCs. In DNA form, the CDR3 reads TGTGCCAGCAGCCGGGACTTGGAAAACACAGATACGCAGTATTTT. Translating gives CASSRDLENTDTQYF. Drawing the rest from reference TRBV7-9 and TRBJ2-3, the complete variable domain is DTGVSQNPRHKITKRGQNVTFRCDPISEHNRLYWYRQTLGQGPEFLTYFQNEAQLEKSRLLSDRFSAERPKGSFSTLEIQRTEQGDSAMYLCASSRDLENTDTQYFGPGTRLTVL.